A single sample gave rise to the 3 T cell receptor beta chains below, sequenced in a study of metastatic and nonmetastatic thyroid tumors. TCRdb re-clonotyped the PCR reads via MiXCR. The table lists 85,000 to 95,000 clones, 14% to 15% of them singletons. Patients were all untreated before their thyroid surgery. Material: blood. The receptor set was obtained from a female donor with papillary thyroid cancer or a benign thyroid nodule (not recorded which). Some clones in this sample may be carry-over from other donors' samples.

This clone has at least ten counts. The chain has TRBV30 and TRBJ2-7; D is ambiguous. The CDR3 extends over 11 amino acids. Per the germline V gene, CDR1 is GTSNPN and CDR2 is SVGIG (reference sequence). The V end lost 0 bases, the J end lost 5 bases, and 5 bases lay between the germline ends. CDR3 protein: CAWSVAHEQYF. The CDR3 DNA sequence: TGTGCCTGGAGTGTAGCCCACGAGCAGTACTTC.

This clone was recorded at least ten times. The rearrangement joins TRBV25-1 to TRBJ1-1; TRBD1 might be the D (5 bases). V was pared by 4 bases and J by 5 bases, with 14 bases between. Germline CDR1 reads MGHDK; CDR2 reads SYGVNS. The CDR3 has 14 residues. In DNA form, the CDR3 reads TGTGCCAGCAGTGGTATTGGGGGGGGGACTGAAGCTTTCTTT. This encodes CASSGIGGGTEAFF.

This clone was observed at least ten times. At the DNA level, this CDR3 is encoded by other sequences in the same sample as well. The chain links TRBV5-1 to TRBJ2-3; either TRBD1 or TRBD2 may fit D (5 bases each). Trimming removed 0 bases at V and 4 bases at J, with 9 bases between. Looked up from germline, CDR1 is SGHRS and CDR2 is YFSETQ. This CDR3 is built from 14 residues. For the CDR3, the DNA is TGCGCCAGCAGCTTGGGGCAGGGAGCAGATACGCAGTATTTT. Its translation: CASSLGQGADTQYF.